The 2 T cell receptor beta chains listed next were all sequenced from one sample in a study of memory CD4+ T cells and cytomegalovirus serostatus. Sequencing used immunoSEQ multiplex PCR; TCRdb keeps in-frame clones, though not all of them. The repertoire holds tens of thousands of clones, about 76% seen once, with roughly 4.4% in the top ten. The sort gate was single viable CD3+CD4+CD8-CD45RO+ cells for memory CD4+ T cells. Sample: memory CD4+ T cells from blood. These receptors were taken from an adult in good health and CMV-seropositive.

This clone appeared a single time. The chain uses TRBV5-4 and TRBJ2-3; D possibly corresponds to TRBD2 (6 bases). Looked up from germline, CDR1 is SGHNT and CDR2 is YYREEE (reference sequence). V lost 4 bases, J lost 0 bases, and 12 bases lay in between. The CDR3 runs to 15 residues. As DNA, the CDR3 is TGTGCCAGCAGCCGTTCCGGGACTAGCACAGATACGCAGTATTTT. Translated, it gives CASSRSGTSTDTQYF.

This clone was picked up one time. The genes are TRBV30 and TRBJ1-4; D gene ambiguous. Germline CDR1 GTSNPN, CDR2 SVGIG (reference sequence). Trimming took off 2 bases at V and 8 bases at J, with 15 bases between the two ends. This CDR3 is 14 amino acids long. CDR3 DNA: TGTGCCTGGAGTCCCTCTTTTGGGGTGGAAAAACTGTTTTTT. Protein product: CAWSPSFGVEKLFF.